This T cell receptor (beta chain) stems from a study of T cell responses to AZD1222 COVID-19 vaccine. Study-level points and caveats: In a largely white British group with more females than males, clonal diversity was possibly underestimated.

Comment on this clone: Its antigen remains unknown.

Looked up from germline, CDR1 is SQVTM and CDR2 is ANQGSEA. The CDR3 totals 13 residues. V was clipped by 7 bases and J by 2 bases; unmatched bases: 7. Assay used: immunoSEQ multiplex PCR; TCRdb lists only in-frame clones, some missing. The repertoire holds 180,000 or so clones, with about 88% as singletons. The TCR was taken from an adult who received the AZD1222 COVID-19 vaccine. The chain carries TRBV29-1 and TRBJ2-7; TRBD1 matches at 8 bases. The material was peripheral blood, obtained 28 days after the second AZD1222 dose. DNA of the CDR3: TGCAGCGCGGAAGGACAGGGTCCCTACGAGCAGTACTTC. Its protein is CSAEGQGPYEQYF.